The next 7 T cell receptor beta chains were all read from a single sample in a study of blood T cell repertoires in COVID-19. Assay used: immunoSEQ multiplex PCR; TCRdb lists only in-frame clones, some missing. Among about 230,000 clones, roughly 80% were seen once, and the ten largest hold roughly 8%. The material sequenced was peripheral blood. These receptors originate from a woman of 80 years or more with acute or convalescent COVID-19.

This chain connects TRBV1 to TRBJ1-2. TRBV1 is a recognized pseudogene. This CDR3 has 12 residues. The CDR3 DNA reads TGCACCAGCAGTCGAACCGTGGGACTCGCCCACTTC. Encoded protein: CTSSRTVGLAHF.

This chain connects TRBV3-1 (or the pseudogene TRBV3-2) to TRBJ2-1, with 12 bases fitting TRBD2. J was trimmed by 2 bases and V by 4 bases; bases with no gene match: 6. Germline V lookup: CDR1 LGHDT, CDR2 YNNKEL (reference sequence). This CDR3 contains 17 residues. The CDR3 nucleotides are TGTGCCAGCAGCCCTCGGACTAGCGGGGTCCCCTACAATGAGCAGTTCTTC. Its translation: CASSPRTSGVPYNEQFF.

This chain links TRBV5-1 with TRBJ2-7, with 10 bases matching TRBD1. V dropped 5 bases and J dropped 7; count of bases not matched to a gene: 9. This CDR3 is built from 14 residues. Germline CDR1 SGHRS, CDR2 YFSETQ. This CDR3 is CASRSGTGVREQYF. CDR3 coding DNA: TGCGCCAGCAGGTCCGGGACAGGGGTGCGAGAGCAGTACTTC. Full variable domain (missing parts from reference TRBV5-1 and TRBJ2-7): KAGVTQTPRYLIKTRGQQVTLSCSPISGHRSVSWYQQTPGQGLQFLFEYFSETQRNKGNFPGRFSGRQFSNSRSEMNVSTLELGDSALYLCASRSGTGVREQYFGPGTRLTVT.

The chain couples TRBV7-2 to TRBJ1-1; D gene unclear. CDR1 is SGHTA, CDR2 FQGNSA, per germline. This CDR3 comprises 16 residues. V lost 1 base and J lost 2, with 14 bases in between. CDR3: CASSLVGGVRNTEAFF. Written as DNA, the CDR3 is TGTGCCAGCAGCTTAGTTGGCGGAGTTAGAAACACTGAAGCTTTCTTT.

This chain uses TRBV5-1 with TRBJ1-6, with D possibly being TRBD1 (6 bases). Trimming removed 0 bases at V and 9 bases at J, with 10 bases between. Per the germline V gene, CDR1 is SGHRS and CDR2 is YFSETQ. The length of the CDR3 is 14 residues. DNA of the CDR3: TGCGCCAGCAGCTTGGCAGGGGCAATTTCACCCCTCCACTTT. Translation gives CASSLAGAISPLHF. The variable domain in full, completed from reference TRBV5-1 and TRBJ1-6, reads KAGVTQTPRYLIKTRGQQVTLSCSPISGHRSVSWYQQTPGQGLQFLFEYFSETQRNKGNFPGRFSGRQFSNSRSEMNVSTLELGDSALYLCASSLAGAISPLHFGNGTRLTVT.

This chain links TRBV5-6 with TRBJ1-2; D is unresolved. Trimming pared 7 bases from V and 4 bases from J, leaving 14 bases between. Looked up from germline, CDR1 is SGHDT and CDR2 is YYEEEE. This CDR3 is built from 13 residues. The CDR3 DNA follows: TGTGCCAGCTTCAAGGTGGGCACCTATGGCTACACCTTC. Protein: CASFKVGTYGYTF.

This clone occurred a few times. The chain carries TRBV27 and TRBJ2-1; D is undetermined. The CDR3 has 13 amino acids. The germline V gene has CDR1 MNHEY and CDR2 SMNVEV (reference sequence). Trimming took off 3 bases at V and 7 bases at J, with 10 bases between the two ends. The CDR3 coding sequence is TGTGCCAGCAGTTTCTCCTCCCGGAATGAGCAGTTCTTC. This sequence encodes CASSFSSRNEQFF.